This T cell receptor beta chain was identified during a study of cytomegalovirus exposure and HLA in healthy donors. CDR1 is LNHDA, CDR2 SQIVND, per germline (reference sequence). The CDR3 has 13 residues. The germline V and J ends were trimmed by 3 bases and 8 bases, with 11 bases remaining between them. To note about this clone: Antigen unknown.

Overall study findings and caveats: Within a later analysis, the majority of CMV-associated TCR beta chains appeared HLA-restricted.

This PCR relied on a set of 60 Vbeta primers and 13 Jbeta primers. The method was immunoSEQ multiplex PCR; TCRdb's version includes in-frame clones alone and lacks a portion of them. The sample yields about 93,000 clones, just over 75% seen once. This receptor was identified in a young man in good health and CMV-seronegative. Sequencing was done on a sample of PBMCs. The chain recombines TRBV19 with TRBJ1-5; D is perhaps TRBD1 (5 bases). The CDR3 coding sequence is TGTGCCAGTAGTATCAGGGCCGTGGAGCCCCAGCATTTT. As protein: CASSIRAVEPQHF.